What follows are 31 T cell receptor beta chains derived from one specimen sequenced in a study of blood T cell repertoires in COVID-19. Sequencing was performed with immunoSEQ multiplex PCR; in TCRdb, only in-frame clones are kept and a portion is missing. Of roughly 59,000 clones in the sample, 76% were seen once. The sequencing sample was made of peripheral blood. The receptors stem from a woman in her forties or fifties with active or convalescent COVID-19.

The CDR3 DNA sequence: TGTGCCAGCAGTTTGCTGTATAGTCAGGGAAACACAGATACGCAGTATTTT. Protein sequence: CASSLLYSQGNTDTQYF. This chain links TRBV28 with TRBJ2-3; maybe TRBD1 (5 bases). Trimming removed 3 bases from V and 2 bases from J, with 18 bases in between. The CDR3 is 17 amino acids. Germline V lookup: CDR1 MDHEN, CDR2 SYDVKM.

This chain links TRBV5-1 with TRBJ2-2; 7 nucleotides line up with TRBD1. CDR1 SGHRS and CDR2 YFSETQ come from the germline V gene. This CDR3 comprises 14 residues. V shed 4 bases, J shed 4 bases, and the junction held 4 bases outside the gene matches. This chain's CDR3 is CASSTGQLTGELFF. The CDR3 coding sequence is TGCGCCAGCAGCACGGGACAGCTCACCGGGGAGCTGTTTTTT. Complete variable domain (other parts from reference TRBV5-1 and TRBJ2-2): KAGVTQTPRYLIKTRGQQVTLSCSPISGHRSVSWYQQTPGQGLQFLFEYFSETQRNKGNFPGRFSGRQFSNSRSEMNVSTLELGDSALYLCASSTGQLTGELFFGEGSRLTVL.

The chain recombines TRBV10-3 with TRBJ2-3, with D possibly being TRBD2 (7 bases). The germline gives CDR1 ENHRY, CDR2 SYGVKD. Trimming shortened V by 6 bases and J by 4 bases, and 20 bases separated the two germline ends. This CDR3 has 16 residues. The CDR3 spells CAISPGVGGGADTQYF. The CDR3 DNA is TGTGCCATCAGCCCAGGGGTGGGGGGGGGCGCAGATACGCAGTATTTT.

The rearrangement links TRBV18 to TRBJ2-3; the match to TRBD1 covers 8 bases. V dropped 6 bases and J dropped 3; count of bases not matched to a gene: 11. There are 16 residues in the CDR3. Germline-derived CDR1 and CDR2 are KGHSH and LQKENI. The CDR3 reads CASSDTLTGGTDTQYF. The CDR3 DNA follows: TGTGCCAGCTCCGACACCCTAACAGGGGGGACAGATACGCAGTATTTT.

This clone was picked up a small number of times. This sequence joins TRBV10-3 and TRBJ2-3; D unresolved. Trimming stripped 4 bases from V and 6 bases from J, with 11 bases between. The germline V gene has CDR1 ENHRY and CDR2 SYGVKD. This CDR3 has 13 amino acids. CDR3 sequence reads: CAISAVLGDTQYF. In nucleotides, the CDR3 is TGTGCCATCAGTGCAGTCCTCGGGGATACGCAGTATTTT.

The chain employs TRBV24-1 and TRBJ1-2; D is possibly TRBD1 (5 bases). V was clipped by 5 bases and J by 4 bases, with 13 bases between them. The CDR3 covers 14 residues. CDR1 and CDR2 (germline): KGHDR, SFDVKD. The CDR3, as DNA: TGTGCCACCAGTGGTAGGGGCGCTTCCTATGGCTACACCTTC. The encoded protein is CATSGRGASYGYTF.

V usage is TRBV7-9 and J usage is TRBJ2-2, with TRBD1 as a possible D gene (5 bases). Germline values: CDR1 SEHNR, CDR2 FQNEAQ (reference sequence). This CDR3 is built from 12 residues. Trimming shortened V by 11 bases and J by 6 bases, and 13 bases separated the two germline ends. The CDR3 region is CAGAASAGELFF. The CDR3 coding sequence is TGTGCCGGGGCTGCCTCCGCCGGGGAGCTGTTTTTT.

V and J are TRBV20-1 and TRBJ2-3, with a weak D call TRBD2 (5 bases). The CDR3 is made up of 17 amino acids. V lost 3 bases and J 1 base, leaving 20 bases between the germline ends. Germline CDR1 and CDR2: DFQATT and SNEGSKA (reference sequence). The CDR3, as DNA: TGCAGTGCTAGTCGGACTTTAGTAAGCCTACGCACAGATACGCAGTATTTT. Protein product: CSASRTLVSLRTDTQYF.

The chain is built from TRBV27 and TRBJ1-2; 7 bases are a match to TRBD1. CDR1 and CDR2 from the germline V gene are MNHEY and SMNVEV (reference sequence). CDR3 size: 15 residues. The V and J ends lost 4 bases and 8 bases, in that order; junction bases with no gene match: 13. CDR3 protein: CASSSLRDSRGGYTF. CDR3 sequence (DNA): TGTGCCAGCAGTTCCCTCCGGGACAGCCGAGGGGGCTACACCTTC.

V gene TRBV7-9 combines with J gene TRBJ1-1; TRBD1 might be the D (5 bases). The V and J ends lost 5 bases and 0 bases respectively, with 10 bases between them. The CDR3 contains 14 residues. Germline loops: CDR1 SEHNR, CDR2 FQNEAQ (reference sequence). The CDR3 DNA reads TGTGCCAGCAGCGGGGGGGTCCTGAACACTGAAGCTTTCTTT. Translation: CASSGGVLNTEAFF.

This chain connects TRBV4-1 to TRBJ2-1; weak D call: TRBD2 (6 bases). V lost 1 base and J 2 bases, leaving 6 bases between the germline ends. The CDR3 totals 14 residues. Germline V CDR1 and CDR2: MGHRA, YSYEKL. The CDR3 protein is CASSQGGAYNEQFF. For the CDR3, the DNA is TGCGCCAGCAGCCAAGGGGGGGCCTACAATGAGCAGTTCTTC.

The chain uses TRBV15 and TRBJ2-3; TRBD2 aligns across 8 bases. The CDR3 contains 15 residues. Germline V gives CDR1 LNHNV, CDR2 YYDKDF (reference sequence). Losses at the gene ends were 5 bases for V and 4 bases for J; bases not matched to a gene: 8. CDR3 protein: CATSVRLAYADTQYF. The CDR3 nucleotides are TGTGCCACCAGCGTGAGACTAGCGTATGCAGATACGCAGTATTTT.

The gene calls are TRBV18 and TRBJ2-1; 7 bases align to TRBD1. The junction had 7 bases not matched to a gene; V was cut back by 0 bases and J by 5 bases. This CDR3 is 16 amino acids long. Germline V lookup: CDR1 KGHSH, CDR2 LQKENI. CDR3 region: CASSPPQGHPNNEQFF. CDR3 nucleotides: TGTGCCAGCTCACCACCACAGGGGCATCCCAACAATGAGCAGTTCTTC.

The CDR3 DNA reads TGTGCCAGCAGTAGACGAGGGAGGTCCTACAATGAGCAGTTCTTC. Protein sequence: CASSRRGRSYNEQFF. The chain links TRBV6-5 to TRBJ2-1, with D perhaps matching TRBD2 (6 bases). Germline-derived CDR1 and CDR2 are MNHEY and SVGAGI. This CDR3 is built from 15 residues. V was cut by 5 bases and J by 1 base, with 12 bases left in between.

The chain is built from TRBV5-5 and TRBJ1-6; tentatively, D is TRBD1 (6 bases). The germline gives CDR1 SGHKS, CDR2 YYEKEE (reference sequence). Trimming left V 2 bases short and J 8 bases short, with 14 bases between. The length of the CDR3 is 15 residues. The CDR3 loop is CASSLYTGLHSPLHF. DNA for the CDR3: TGTGCCAGCAGCTTATACACAGGGTTACATTCACCCCTCCACTTT.

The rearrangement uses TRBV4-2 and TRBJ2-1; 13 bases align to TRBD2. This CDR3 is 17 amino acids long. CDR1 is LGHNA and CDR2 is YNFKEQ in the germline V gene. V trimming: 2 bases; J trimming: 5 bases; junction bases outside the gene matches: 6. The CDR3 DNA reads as TGTGCCAGCAGCCAAAGCCGAGGGACTAGCGGGGACAATGAGCAGTTCTTC. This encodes CASSQSRGTSGDNEQFF.

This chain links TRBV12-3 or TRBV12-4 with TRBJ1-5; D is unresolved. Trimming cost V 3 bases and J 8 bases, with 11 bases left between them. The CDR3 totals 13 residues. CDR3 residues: CASSFRSGEPQHF. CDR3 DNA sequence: TGTGCCAGCAGTTTCCGGTCAGGTGAGCCCCAGCATTTT.

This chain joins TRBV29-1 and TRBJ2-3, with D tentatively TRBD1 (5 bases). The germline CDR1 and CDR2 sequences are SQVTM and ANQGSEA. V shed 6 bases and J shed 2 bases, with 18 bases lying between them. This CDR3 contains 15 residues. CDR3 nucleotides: TGCAGCGTCGCATCGACAGCGAGCGTCACAGATACGCAGTATTTT. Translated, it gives CSVASTASVTDTQYF.

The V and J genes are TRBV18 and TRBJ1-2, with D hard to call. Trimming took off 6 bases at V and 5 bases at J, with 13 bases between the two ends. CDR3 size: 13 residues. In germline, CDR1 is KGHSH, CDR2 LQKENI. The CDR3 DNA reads TGTGCCAGCTCCCTGGCGGCGGGGTATGGCTACACCTTC. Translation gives CASSLAAGYGYTF. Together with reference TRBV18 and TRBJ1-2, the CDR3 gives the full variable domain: NAGVMQNPRHLVRRRGQEARLRCSPMKGHSHVYWYRQLPEEGLKFMVYLQKENIIDESGMPKERFSAEFPKEGPSILRIQQVVRGDSAAYFCASSLAAGYGYTFGSGTRLTVV.

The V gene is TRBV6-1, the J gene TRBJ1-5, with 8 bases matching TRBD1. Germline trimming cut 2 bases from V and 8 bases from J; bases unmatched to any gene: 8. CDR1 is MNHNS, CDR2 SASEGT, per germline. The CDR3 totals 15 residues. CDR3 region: CASSEMRTGTEPQHF. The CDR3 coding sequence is TGTGCCAGCAGTGAAATGCGGACAGGGACGGAGCCCCAGCATTTT.

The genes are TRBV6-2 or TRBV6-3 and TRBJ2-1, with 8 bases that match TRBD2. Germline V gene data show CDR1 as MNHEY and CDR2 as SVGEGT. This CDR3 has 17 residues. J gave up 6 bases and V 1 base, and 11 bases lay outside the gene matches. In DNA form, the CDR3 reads TGTGCCAGCAGTTACTTGGCTAGCGGGTCGTTCAGCAATGAGCAGTTCTTC. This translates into CASSYLASGSFSNEQFF.

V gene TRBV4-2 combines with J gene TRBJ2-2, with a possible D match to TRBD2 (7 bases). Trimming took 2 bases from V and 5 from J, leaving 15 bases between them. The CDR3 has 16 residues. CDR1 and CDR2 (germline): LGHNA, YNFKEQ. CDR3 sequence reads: CASSQKAGEGTGELFF. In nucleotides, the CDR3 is TGTGCCAGCAGCCAAAAAGCAGGGGAGGGGACCGGGGAGCTGTTTTTT.

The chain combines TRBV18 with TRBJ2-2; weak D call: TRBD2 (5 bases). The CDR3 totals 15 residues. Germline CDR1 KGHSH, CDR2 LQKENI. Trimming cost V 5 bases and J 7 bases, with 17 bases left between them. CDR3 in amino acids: CASSGPTTSHGELFF. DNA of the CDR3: TGTGCCAGCTCAGGACCGACTACATCCCACGGGGAGCTGTTTTTT.

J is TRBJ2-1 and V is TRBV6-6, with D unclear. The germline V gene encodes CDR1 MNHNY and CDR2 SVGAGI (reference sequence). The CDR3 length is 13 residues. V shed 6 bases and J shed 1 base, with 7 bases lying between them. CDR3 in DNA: TGTGCCAGCAGGCAGGATTCCTACAATGAGCAGTTCTTC. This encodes CASRQDSYNEQFF.

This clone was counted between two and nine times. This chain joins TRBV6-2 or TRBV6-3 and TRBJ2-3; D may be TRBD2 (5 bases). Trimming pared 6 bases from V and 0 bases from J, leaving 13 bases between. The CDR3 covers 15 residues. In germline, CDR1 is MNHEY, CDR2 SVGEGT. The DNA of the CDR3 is TGTGCCAGCAGCGACACAGCGGTTAGCACAGATACGCAGTATTTT. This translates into CASSDTAVSTDTQYF.

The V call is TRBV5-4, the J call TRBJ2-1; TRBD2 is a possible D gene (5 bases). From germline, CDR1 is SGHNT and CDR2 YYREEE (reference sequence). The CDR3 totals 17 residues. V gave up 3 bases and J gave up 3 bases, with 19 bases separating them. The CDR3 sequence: CASSSPPRGGGYNEQFF. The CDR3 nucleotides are TGTGCCAGCAGCTCGCCCCCCCGAGGAGGAGGCTACAATGAGCAGTTCTTC.

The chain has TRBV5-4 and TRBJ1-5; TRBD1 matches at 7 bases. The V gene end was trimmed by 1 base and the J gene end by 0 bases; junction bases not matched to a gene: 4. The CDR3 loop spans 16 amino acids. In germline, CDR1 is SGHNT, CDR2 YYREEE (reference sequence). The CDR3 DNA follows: TGTGCCAGCAGCTTGACAGGGGCTTATAGCAATCAGCCCCAGCATTTT. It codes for CASSLTGAYSNQPQHF.

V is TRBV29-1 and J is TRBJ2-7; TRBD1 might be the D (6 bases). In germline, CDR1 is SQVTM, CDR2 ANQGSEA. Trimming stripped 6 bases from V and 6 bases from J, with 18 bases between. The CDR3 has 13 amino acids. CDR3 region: CSVAGDGPPEQYF. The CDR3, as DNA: TGCAGCGTCGCAGGGGATGGACCGCCCGAGCAGTACTTC.

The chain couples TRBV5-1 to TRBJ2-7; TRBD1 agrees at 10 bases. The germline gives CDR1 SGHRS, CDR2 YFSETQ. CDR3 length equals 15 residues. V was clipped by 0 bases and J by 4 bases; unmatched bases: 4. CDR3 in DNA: TGCGCCAGCAGCTTGGAGGGACAGGGGTTTTACGAGCAGTACTTC. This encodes CASSLEGQGFYEQYF. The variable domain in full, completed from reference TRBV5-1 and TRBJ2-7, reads KAGVTQTPRYLIKTRGQQVTLSCSPISGHRSVSWYQQTPGQGLQFLFEYFSETQRNKGNFPGRFSGRQFSNSRSEMNVSTLELGDSALYLCASSLEGQGFYEQYFGPGTRLTVT.

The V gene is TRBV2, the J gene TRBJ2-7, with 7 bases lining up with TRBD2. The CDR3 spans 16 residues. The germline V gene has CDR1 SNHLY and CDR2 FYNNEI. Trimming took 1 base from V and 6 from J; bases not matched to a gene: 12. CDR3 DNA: TGTGCCAGCAGTGAAGGACGGCGGGAGCTCACGGCCGAGCAGTACTTC. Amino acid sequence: CASSEGRRELTAEQYF.

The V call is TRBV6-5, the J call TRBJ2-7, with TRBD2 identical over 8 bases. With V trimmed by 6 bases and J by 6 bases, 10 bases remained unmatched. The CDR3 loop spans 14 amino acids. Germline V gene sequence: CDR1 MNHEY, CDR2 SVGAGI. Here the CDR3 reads CASRHGQRETEQYF. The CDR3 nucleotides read TGTGCCAGCAGGCATGGCCAGCGGGAGACCGAGCAGTACTTC.